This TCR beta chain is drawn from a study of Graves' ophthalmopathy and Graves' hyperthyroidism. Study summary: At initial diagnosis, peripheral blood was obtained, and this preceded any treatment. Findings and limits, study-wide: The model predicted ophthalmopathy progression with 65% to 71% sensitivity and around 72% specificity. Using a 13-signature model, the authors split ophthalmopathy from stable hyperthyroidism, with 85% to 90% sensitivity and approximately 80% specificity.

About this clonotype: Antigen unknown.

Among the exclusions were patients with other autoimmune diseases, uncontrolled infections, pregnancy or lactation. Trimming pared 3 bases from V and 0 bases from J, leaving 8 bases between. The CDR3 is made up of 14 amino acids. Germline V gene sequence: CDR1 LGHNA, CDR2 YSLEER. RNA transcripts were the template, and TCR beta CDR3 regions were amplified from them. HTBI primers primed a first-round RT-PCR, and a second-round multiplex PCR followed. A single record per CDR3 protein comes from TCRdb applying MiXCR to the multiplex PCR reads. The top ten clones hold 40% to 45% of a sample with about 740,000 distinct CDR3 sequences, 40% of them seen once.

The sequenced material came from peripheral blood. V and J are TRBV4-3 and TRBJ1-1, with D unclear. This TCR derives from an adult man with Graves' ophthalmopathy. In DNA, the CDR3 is TGCGCCAGCAGCCACCAGTACATGAACACTGAAGCTTTCTTT. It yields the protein CASSHQYMNTEAFF.